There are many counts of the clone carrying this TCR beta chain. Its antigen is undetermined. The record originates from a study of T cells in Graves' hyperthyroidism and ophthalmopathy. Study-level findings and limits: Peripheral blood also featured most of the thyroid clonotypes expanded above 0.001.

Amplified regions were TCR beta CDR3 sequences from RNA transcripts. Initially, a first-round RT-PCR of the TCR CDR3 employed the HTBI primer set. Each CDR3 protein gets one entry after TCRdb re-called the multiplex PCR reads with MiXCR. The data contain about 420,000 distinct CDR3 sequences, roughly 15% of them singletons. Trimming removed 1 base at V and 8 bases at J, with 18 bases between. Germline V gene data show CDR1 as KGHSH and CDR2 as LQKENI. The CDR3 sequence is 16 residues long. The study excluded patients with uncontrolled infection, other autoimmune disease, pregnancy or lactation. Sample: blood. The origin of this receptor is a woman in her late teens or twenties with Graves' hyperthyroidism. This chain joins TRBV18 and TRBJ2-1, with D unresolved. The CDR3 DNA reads TGTGCCAGCTCACCACTGGGCCAACCCAAGGTCGATGAGCAGTTCTTC. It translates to CASSPLGQPKVDEQFF.